The next 20 T cell receptor beta chains were all read from a single sample in a study of blood T cell repertoires in COVID-19. Data came from immunoSEQ multiplex PCR; TCRdb stores just in-frame clones and leaves some out. The repertoire holds 470,000 or so clones, with 70% to 90% as singletons. What was sequenced was peripheral blood. The source is a human donor in a cohort sampled during active COVID-19.

Note on this clone: A much larger clone lies a single base off, so this may be a read error. The chain recombines TRBV4-2 with TRBJ2-1; no clear D. Per the germline V gene, CDR1 is LGHNA and CDR2 is YNFKEQ. The CDR3 extends over 11 amino acids. The V end lost 1 base, the J end lost 9 bases, and 4 bases lay between the germline ends. CDR3 DNA sequence: TGTGCCAGCAGCCAAGGAGGTGAGCAGTTCTTC. Its translation is CASSQGGEQFF.

The chain has TRBV5-5 and TRBJ1-6; no firm D call. The CDR3 is 15 residues long. The germline V and J ends were trimmed by 7 bases and 8 bases, with 19 bases remaining between them. Germline V gene sequence: CDR1 SGHKS, CDR2 YYEKEE (reference sequence). CDR3 in amino acids: CASDRGGGADSPLHF. CDR3 in DNA: TGTGCCAGCGACCGGGGTGGTGGTGCAGATTCACCCCTCCACTTT.

V usage is TRBV7-9 and J usage is TRBJ2-2, with TRBD1 matching 8 bases. Germline-derived CDR1 and CDR2 are SEHNR and FQNEAQ (reference sequence). CDR3 length: 16 amino acids. The V segment lost 4 bases and the J segment 6 bases; nucleotides outside the gene matches: 10. The CDR3 loop is CASSSGQGRGAGELFF. The CDR3 DNA reads as TGTGCCAGCAGCTCAGGACAGGGAAGGGGCGCCGGGGAGCTGTTTTTT.

The J gene is TRBJ2-7, the V gene TRBV2; TRBD1 matches at 9 bases. The CDR3 runs to 13 residues. Germline CDR1 and CDR2: SNHLY and FYNNEI. V lost 6 bases, J lost 7 bases, and 7 bases stayed unmatched. The CDR3 here is CASSRDRVREQYF. The CDR3 region has the DNA TGTGCCAGCAGCCGGGACAGGGTACGGGAGCAGTACTTC.

CDR3 coding DNA: TGTGCCAGCAGTTCGGCAGGGCTCAAAGAAGCTTTCTTT. It encodes CASSSAGLKEAFF. The genes are TRBV6-5 and TRBJ1-1; a weak D match, TRBD1 (5 bases). V was clipped by 4 bases and J by 8 bases, with 14 bases between them. This CDR3 has 13 amino acids. Germline V gene lookup returns CDR1 MNHEY and CDR2 SVGAGI.

This sequence joins TRBV11-2 and TRBJ1-2; 7 bases agree with TRBD1. The J segment lost 2 bases and the V segment lost 5 bases, leaving 5 bases of the junction unmatched. Per the germline V gene, CDR1 is SGHAT and CDR2 is FQNNGV. The CDR3 has 14 amino acids. The CDR3 sequence is CASSQATGNYGYTF. The CDR3, as DNA: TGTGCCAGCAGCCAAGCGACAGGGAACTATGGCTACACCTTC.

This clone was recorded only once. The genes are TRBV11-3 and TRBJ2-7; TRBD2 agrees at 9 bases. The germline V gene encodes CDR1 SGHNT and CDR2 YENEEA. CDR3 length: 13 residues. J gave up 4 bases and V 6 bases, and 4 bases lay outside the gene matches. The CDR3 sequence: CASSSGRGYEQYF. Written as DNA, the CDR3 is TGTGCCAGCAGTAGCGGGAGAGGGTACGAGCAGTACTTC.

The V call is TRBV28, the J call TRBJ1-2; D remains ambiguous. Trimming cost V 7 bases and J 5 bases, with 14 bases left between them. This CDR3 is 13 amino acids long. Looked up from germline, CDR1 is MDHEN and CDR2 is SYDVKM. As DNA, the CDR3 is TGTGCCAGCACCGTCACCCCCAGATATGGCTACACCTTC. Encoded protein: CASTVTPRYGYTF.

This clone has a handful of counts. The rearrangement links TRBV13 to TRBJ2-1; tentative D call: TRBD2 (5 bases). The CDR3 runs 15 residues. CDR1 and CDR2 from the germline V gene are PRHDT and FYEKMQ (reference sequence). Between the trimmed V and J ends, which lost 3 bases and 0 bases, there was a span of 9 bases. CDR3 amino acids: CASSFRGSSYNEQFF. The CDR3 nucleotides read TGTGCCAGCAGCTTTAGAGGGAGCTCCTACAATGAGCAGTTCTTC.

This chain links TRBV7-2 with TRBJ2-1, with D perhaps TRBD2 (6 bases). V was clipped by 0 bases and J by 5 bases, with 11 bases between them. Germline V lookup: CDR1 SGHTA, CDR2 FQGNSA. The CDR3 spans 15 residues. CDR3 sequence reads: CASSLAGTSNNEQFF. Written as DNA, the CDR3 is TGTGCCAGCAGCTTAGCCGGGACTTCAAACAATGAGCAGTTCTTC.

This clone was detected a few times. The genes are TRBV18 and TRBJ2-7, with 9 bases that match TRBD2. The V gene's germline CDR1 is KGHSH and CDR2 LQKENI. There are 15 residues in the CDR3. After removal of 6 bases from V and 0 bases from J, the junction contained 6 bases not matched to a gene. CDR3 in DNA: TGTGCCAGCTCGGCCGGGACTAGCAGCTCCTACGAGCAGTACTTC. The encoded protein is CASSAGTSSSYEQYF.

The CDR3: CAWTGGDNQPQHF. CDR3 coding DNA: TGTGCCTGGACGGGGGGAGATAATCAGCCCCAGCATTTT. The chain couples TRBV30 to TRBJ1-5; possibly TRBD1 for D (5 bases). The CDR3 is 13 amino acids. From germline, CDR1 is GTSNPN and CDR2 SVGIG (reference sequence). The V gene lost 4 bases and the J gene lost 4 bases, with 11 bases spanning the gap.

The chain is built from TRBV7-3 and TRBJ1-1; 9 nucleotides agree with TRBD1. CDR3 length equals 15 residues. From germline, CDR1 is SGHTA and CDR2 FQGTGA. V dropped 3 bases and J dropped 4; count of bases not matched to a gene: 6. The CDR3, as DNA: TGTGCCAGCAGCTTTACAGGGGGCGCTTCCACTGAAGCTTTCTTT. Amino acid sequence: CASSFTGGASTEAFF.

The rearrangement uses TRBV5-1 and TRBJ2-1; possible D gene TRBD2, 7 bases. This CDR3 comprises 17 residues. Looked up from germline, CDR1 is SGHRS and CDR2 is YFSETQ. The V and J ends lost 0 bases and 3 bases respectively, with 16 bases between them. CDR3 protein: CASSLAPTGRDYNEQFF. In DNA form, the CDR3 reads TGCGCCAGCAGCTTGGCCCCAACAGGGAGGGACTACAATGAGCAGTTCTTC.

V usage is TRBV18 and J usage is TRBJ2-2, with a weak D call TRBD1 (6 bases). The CDR3 extends over 16 amino acids. V was shortened by 6 bases and J by 1 base, with 15 bases between the two germline ends. CDR1 and CDR2 (germline): KGHSH, LQKENI. The CDR3 protein is CASSQGVTGNTGELFF. CDR3 DNA sequence: TGTGCCAGCTCCCAAGGGGTGACAGGGAACACCGGGGAGCTGTTTTTT. The entire variable domain, with the rest obtained from reference TRBV18 and TRBJ2-2, is as follows: NAGVMQNPRHLVRRRGQEARLRCSPMKGHSHVYWYRQLPEEGLKFMVYLQKENIIDESGMPKERFSAEFPKEGPSILRIQQVVRGDSAAYFCASSQGVTGNTGELFFGEGSRLTVL.

In its sample, this clone was seen a few times. The chain employs TRBV28 and TRBJ1-5; TRBD1 aligns across 11 bases. Germline CDR1 reads MDHEN; CDR2 reads SYDVKM. With 3 bases clipped from V and 6 bases from J, the junction kept 4 bases outside the gene matches. This CDR3 region has 15 residues. The CDR3: CASSFRDRGIQPQHF. DNA for the CDR3: TGTGCCAGCAGTTTTCGGGACAGGGGGATTCAGCCCCAGCATTTT.

The DNA of the CDR3 is TGTGCCAGCAGCTTGGGCCTCCGGGACTACCAAGGGGAGCAGTACTTC. This codes for CASSLGLRDYQGEQYF. The V call is TRBV5-5, the J call TRBJ2-7, with TRBD2 matching over 7 bases. The V segment lost 0 bases and the J segment 7 bases; nucleotides outside the gene matches: 13. Germline CDR1 reads SGHKS; CDR2 reads YYEKEE (reference sequence). The CDR3 is made up of 16 amino acids.

The chain recombines TRBV6-1 with TRBJ1-2; tentative D call: TRBD1 (5 bases). Germline V gives CDR1 MNHNS, CDR2 SASEGT. This CDR3 has 16 residues. The V end lost 4 bases, the J end lost 4 bases, and 19 bases lay between the germline ends. CDR3 loop: CASSAGRGTHIYGYTF. DNA of the CDR3: TGTGCCAGCAGTGCGGGGCGGGGGACCCATATCTATGGCTACACCTTC.

This chain connects TRBV6-5 to TRBJ2-5; 7 nucleotides match TRBD1. The CDR3 is made up of 13 amino acids. J gave up 9 bases and V 6 bases, and 10 bases lay outside the gene matches. Per the germline V gene, CDR1 is MNHEY and CDR2 is SVGAGI. As DNA, the CDR3 is TGTGCCAGCAGCGACCTGGGACAGATGGCCCAGTACTTC. It yields the protein CASSDLGQMAQYF.

Worth noting for this clone: Its ends do not fully match the called genes, so a read error is possible. The rearrangement uses TRBV7-9 and TRBJ1-5; D is possibly TRBD1 (5 bases). CDR3 length: 14 amino acids. CDR1 is SEHNR, CDR2 FQNEAQ, per germline (reference sequence). CDR3 amino acids: CASSLRDSSQPQHF. As DNA, the CDR3 is TGTGCCAGCAGCTTAAGAGACAGCAGTCAGCCCCAGCATTTT.